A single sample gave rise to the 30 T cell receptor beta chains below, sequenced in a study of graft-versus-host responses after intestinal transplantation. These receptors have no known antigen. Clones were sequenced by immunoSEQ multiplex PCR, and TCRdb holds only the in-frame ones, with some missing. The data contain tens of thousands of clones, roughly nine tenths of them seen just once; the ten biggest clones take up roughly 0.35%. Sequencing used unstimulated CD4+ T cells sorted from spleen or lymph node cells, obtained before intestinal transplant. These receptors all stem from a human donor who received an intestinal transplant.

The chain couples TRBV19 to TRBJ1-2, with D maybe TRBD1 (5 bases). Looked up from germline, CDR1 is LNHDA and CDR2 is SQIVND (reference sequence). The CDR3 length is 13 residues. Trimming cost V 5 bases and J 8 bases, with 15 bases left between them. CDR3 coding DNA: TGTGCCAGTAGTGGCAGGGTGGTGGAAGGCTACACCTTC. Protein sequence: CASSGRVVEGYTF.

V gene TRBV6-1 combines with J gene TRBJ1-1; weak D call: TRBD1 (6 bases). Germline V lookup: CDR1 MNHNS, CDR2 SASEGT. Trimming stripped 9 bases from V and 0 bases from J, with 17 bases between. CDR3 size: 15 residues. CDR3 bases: TGTGCCAGTAAAAGGGGGACAATCTTGAACACTGAAGCTTTCTTT. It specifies CASKRGTILNTEAFF.

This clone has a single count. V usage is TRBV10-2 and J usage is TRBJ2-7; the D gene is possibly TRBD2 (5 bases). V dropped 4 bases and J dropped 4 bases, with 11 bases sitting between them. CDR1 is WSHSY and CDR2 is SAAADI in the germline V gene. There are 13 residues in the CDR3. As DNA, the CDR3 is TGCGCCAGCAGTGTCGACGGGAAGTACGAGCAGTACTTC. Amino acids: CASSVDGKYEQYF.

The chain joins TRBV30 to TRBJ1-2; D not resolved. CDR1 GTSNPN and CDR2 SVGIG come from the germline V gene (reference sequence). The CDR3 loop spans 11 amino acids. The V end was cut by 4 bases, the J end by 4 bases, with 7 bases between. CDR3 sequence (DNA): TGTGCCTGGATGGGAGGCTATGGCTACACCTTC. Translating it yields CAWMGGYGYTF.

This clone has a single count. This CDR3 is CASSPRSSGSYEQYF. Written as DNA, the CDR3 is TGTGCCAGCAGTCCCCGGAGTTCGGGGTCCTACGAGCAGTACTTC. The rearrangement uses TRBV2 and TRBJ2-7; possibly TRBD2 for D (5 bases). The CDR3 sequence is 15 residues long. The germline gives CDR1 SNHLY, CDR2 FYNNEI. V was trimmed by 5 bases and J by 1 base, leaving 15 bases between them.

As DNA, the CDR3 is TGTGCCAGCATACGATCGGGACAGAGAATGAACACTGAAGCTTTCTTT. It translates to CASIRSGQRMNTEAFF. The V call is TRBV27, the J call TRBJ1-1; 7 nucleotides match TRBD1. This CDR3 is 16 amino acids long. Germline V CDR1 and CDR2: MNHEY, SMNVEV (reference sequence). Trimming removed 7 bases from V and 0 bases from J; junction bases left unmatched: 11.

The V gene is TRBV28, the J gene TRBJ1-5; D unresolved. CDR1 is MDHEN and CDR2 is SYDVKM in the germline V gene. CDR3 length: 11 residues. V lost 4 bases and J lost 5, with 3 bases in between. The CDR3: CASSSYQPQHF. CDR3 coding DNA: TGTGCCAGCAGTTCCTATCAGCCCCAGCATTTT.

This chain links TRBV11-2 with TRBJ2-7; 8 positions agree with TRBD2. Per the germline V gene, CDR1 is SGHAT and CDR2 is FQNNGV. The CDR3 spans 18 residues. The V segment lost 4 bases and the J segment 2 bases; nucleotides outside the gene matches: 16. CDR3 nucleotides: TGTGCCAGCAGCTCCCTTGTCCGGGCGGGGGGAACTGCCTACGAGCAGTACTTC. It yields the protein CASSSLVRAGGTAYEQYF. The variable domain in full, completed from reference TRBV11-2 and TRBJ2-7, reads EAGVAQSPRYKIIEKRQSVAFWCNPISGHATLYWYQQILGQGPKLLIQFQNNGVVDDSQLPKDRFSAERLKGVDSTLKIQPAKLEDSAVYLCASSSLVRAGGTAYEQYFGPGTRLTVT.

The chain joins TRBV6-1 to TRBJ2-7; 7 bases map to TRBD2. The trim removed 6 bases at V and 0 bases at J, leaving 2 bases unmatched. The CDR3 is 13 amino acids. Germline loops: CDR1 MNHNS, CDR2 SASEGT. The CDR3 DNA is TGTGCCAGCAGGCTAGCGGCCTCCTACGAGCAGTACTTC. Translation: CASRLAASYEQYF.

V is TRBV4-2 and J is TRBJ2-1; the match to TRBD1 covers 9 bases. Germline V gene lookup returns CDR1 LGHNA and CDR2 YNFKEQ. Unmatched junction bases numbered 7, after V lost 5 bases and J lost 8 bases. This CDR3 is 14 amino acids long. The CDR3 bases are TGTGCCAGCAGCGTGCGGACAGGGGAAGATGAGCAGTTCTTC. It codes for CASSVRTGEDEQFF.

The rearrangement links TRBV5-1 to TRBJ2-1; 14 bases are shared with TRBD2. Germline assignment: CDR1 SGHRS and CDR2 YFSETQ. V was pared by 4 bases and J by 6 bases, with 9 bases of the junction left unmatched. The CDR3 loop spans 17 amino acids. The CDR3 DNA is TGCGCCAGCAGCGGGACTAGCGGGAGATATCGGGGCAATGAGCAGTTCTTC. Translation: CASSGTSGRYRGNEQFF.

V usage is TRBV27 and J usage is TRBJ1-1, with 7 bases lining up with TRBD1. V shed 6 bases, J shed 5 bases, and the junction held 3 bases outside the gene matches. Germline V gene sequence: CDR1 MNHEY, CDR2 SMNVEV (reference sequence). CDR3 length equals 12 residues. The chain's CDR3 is CASSDRVTEAFF. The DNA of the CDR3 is TGTGCCAGCAGCGACAGGGTAACTGAAGCTTTCTTT.

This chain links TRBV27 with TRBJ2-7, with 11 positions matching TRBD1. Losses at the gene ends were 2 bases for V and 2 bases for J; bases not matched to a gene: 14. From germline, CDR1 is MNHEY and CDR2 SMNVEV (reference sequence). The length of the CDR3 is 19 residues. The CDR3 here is CASSLRGRGQGVIAYEQYF. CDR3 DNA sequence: TGTGCCAGCAGTTTAAGAGGACGGGGACAGGGGGTAATTGCCTACGAGCAGTACTTC.

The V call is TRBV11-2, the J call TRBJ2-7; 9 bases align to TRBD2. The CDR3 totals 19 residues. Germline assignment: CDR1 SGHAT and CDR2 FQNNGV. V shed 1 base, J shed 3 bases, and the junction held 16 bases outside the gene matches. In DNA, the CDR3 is TGTGCCAGCAGCTTAGGGTCGGGACTAGCCAAACGATTATACTACGAGCAGTACTTC. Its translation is CASSLGSGLAKRLYYEQYF.

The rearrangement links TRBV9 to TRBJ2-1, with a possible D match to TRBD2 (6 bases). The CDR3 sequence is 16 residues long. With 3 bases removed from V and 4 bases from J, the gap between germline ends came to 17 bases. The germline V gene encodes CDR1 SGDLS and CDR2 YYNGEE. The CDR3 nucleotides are TGTGCCAGCAGCGCGTCGCTCGGGGGTGGTTACAATGAGCAGTTCTTC. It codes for CASSASLGGGYNEQFF.

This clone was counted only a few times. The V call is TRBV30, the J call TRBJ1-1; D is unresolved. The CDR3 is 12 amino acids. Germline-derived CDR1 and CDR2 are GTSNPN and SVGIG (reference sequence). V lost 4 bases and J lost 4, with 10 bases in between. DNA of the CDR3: TGTGCCTGGACAGGAAGGTCCACTGAAGCTTTCTTT. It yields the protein CAWTGRSTEAFF.

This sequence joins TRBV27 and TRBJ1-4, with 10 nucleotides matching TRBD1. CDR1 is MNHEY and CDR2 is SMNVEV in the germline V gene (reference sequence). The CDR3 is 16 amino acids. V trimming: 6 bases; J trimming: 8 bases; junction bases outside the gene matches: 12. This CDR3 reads CASSRRGTGEEEKLFF. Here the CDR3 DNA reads TGTGCCAGCAGCCGCCGGGGGACAGGGGAAGAAGAAAAACTGTTTTTT. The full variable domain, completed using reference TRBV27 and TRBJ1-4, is EAQVTQNPRYLITVTGKKLTVTCSQNMNHEYMSWYRQDPGLGLRQIYYSMNVEVTDKGDVPEGYKVSRKEKRNFPLILESPSPNQTSLYFCASSRRGTGEEEKLFFGSGTQLSVL.

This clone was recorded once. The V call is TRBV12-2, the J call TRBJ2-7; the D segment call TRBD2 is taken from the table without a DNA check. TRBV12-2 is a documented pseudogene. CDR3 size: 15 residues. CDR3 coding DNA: TGTGCAAGTCGCTTAGGGGAGGGAGGGGCGTCGAGGCAGTACTTC. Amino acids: CASRLGEGGASRQYF.

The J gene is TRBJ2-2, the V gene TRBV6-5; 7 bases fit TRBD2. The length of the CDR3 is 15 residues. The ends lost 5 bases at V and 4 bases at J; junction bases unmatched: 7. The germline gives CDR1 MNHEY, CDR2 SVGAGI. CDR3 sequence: CASSGGSLGTGELFF. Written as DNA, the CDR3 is TGTGCCAGCAGTGGCGGGAGTTTAGGCACCGGGGAGCTGTTTTTT.

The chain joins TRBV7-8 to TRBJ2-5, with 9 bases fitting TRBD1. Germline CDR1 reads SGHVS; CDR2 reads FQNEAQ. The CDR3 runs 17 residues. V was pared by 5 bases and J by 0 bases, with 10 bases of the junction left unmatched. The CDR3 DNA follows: TGTGCCAGCAGCGTGGACAGGGGCCCGATTTACCAAGAGACCCAGTACTTC. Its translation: CASSVDRGPIYQETQYF. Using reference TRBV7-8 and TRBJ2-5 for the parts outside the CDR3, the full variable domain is GAGVSQSPRYKVAKRGQDVALRCDPISGHVSLFWYQQALGQGPEFLTYFQNEAQLDKSGLPSDRFFAERPEGSVSTLKIQRTQQEDSAVYLCASSVDRGPIYQETQYFGPGTRLLVL.

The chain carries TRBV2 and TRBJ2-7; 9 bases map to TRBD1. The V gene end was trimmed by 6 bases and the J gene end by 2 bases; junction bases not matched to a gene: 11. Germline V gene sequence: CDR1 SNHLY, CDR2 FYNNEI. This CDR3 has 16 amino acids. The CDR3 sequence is CASSDLGDREPYEQYF. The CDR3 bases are TGTGCCAGCAGCGACTTGGGGGACAGGGAGCCCTACGAGCAGTACTTC.

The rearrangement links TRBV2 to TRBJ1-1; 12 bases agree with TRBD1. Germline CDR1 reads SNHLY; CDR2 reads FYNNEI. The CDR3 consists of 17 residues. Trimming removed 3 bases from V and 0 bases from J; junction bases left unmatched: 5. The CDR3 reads CASSDRGQGAMNTEAFF. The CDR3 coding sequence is TGTGCCAGCAGTGACCGGGGACAGGGGGCGATGAACACTGAAGCTTTCTTT.

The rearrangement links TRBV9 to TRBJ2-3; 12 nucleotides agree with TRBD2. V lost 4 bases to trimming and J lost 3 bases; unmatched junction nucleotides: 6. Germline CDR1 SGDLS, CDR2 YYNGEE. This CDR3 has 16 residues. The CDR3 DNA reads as TGTGCCAGCAGCCGGCGCGGACTAGCGGGGACAGATACGCAGTATTTT. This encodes CASSRRGLAGTDTQYF. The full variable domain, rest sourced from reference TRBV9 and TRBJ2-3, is DSGVTQTPKHLITATGQRVTLRCSPRSGDLSVYWYQQSLDQGLQFLIQYYNGEERAKGNILERFSAQQFPDLHSELNLSSLELGDSALYFCASSRRGLAGTDTQYFGPGTRLTVL.

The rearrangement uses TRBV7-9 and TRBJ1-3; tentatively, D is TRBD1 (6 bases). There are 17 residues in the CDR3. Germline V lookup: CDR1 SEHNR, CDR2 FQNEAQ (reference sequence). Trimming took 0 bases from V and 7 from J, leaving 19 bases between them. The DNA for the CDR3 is TGTGCCAGCAGCTTAGCGAGGGAAACAGGGTGGAGGAACACCATATATTTT. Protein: CASSLARETGWRNTIYF.

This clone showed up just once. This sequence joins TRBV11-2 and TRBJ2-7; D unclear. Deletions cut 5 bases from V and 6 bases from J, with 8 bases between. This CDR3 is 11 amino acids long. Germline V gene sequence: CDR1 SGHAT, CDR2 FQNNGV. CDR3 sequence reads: CASSAQREQYF. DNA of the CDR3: TGTGCCAGCAGCGCCCAGCGCGAGCAGTACTTC.

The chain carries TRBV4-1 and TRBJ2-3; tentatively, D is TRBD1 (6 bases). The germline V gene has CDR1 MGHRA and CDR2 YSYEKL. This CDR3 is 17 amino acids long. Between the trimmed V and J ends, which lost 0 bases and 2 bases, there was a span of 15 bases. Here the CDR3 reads CASSQEPPTGLTDTQYF. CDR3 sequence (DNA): TGCGCCAGCAGCCAAGAGCCCCCGACAGGACTCACAGATACGCAGTATTTT.

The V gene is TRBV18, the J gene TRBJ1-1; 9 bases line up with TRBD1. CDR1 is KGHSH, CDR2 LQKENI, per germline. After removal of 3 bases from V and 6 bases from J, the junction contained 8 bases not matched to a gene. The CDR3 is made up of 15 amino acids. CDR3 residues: CASSPITGQGSEAFF. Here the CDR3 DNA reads TGTGCCAGCTCACCGATTACGGGACAGGGTTCTGAAGCTTTCTTT.

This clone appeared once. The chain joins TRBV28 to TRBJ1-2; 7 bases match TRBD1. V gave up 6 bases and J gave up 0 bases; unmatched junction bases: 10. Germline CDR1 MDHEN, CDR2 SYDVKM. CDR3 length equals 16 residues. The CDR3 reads CASSPGTVESNYGYTF. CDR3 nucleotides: TGTGCCAGCAGCCCAGGGACAGTTGAGTCTAACTATGGCTACACCTTC.

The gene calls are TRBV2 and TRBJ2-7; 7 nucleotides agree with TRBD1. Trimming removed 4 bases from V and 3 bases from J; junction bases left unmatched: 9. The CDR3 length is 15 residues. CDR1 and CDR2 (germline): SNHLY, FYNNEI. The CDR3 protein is CASSAAPGQNYEQYF. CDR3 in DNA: TGTGCCAGCAGTGCAGCACCGGGACAGAACTACGAGCAGTACTTC.

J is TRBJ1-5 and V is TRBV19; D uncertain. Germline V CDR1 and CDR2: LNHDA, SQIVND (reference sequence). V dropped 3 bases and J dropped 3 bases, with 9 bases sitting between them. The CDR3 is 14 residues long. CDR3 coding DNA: TGTGCCAGTAGTATTTTGTCAGTCAATCAGCCCCAGCATTTT. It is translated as CASSILSVNQPQHF.